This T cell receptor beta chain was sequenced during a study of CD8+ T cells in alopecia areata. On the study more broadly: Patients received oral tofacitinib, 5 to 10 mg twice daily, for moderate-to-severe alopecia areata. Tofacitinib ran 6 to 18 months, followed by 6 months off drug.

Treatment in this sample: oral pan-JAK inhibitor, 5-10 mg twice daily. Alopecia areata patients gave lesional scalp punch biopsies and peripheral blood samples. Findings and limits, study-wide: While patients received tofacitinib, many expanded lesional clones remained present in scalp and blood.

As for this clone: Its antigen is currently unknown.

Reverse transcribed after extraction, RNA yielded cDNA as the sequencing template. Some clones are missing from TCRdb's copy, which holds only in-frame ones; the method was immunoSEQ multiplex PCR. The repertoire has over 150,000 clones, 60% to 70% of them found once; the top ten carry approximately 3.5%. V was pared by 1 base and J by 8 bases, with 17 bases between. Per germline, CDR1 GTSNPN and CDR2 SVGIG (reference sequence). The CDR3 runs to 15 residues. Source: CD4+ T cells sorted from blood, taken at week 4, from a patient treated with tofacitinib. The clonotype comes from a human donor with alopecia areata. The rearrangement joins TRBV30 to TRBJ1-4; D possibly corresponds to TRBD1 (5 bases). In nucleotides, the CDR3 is TGTGCCTGGAGTGGTACAGGATGGCGGGCCGAAAAACTGTTTTTT. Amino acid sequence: CAWSGTGWRAEKLFF.